Listed below are T cell receptor beta chains from one sample, sequenced in a study of blood T cells in healthy people across ages. From the 5' RACE reads, TCRdb called clonotypes with MiXCR, one entry per CDR3 protein. The table lists about 1.7 million distinct CDR3 sequences, roughly 28% of them singletons. The sequenced sample was blood. These receptor sequences come from a woman in her thirties in good health. CDR3s include the opening cysteine and the closing phenylalanine or tryptophan. Fields, in order: CDR3 DNA, CDR3 protein, V gene, clone size, D gene, J gene. A D gene is named only where the DNA matches it firmly. Clone size is shown for a subset of rows, as once, few, many or a class of expanded clone.

TGCGCCAGCAGTGAGGTTTCGGAGCAGTTCTTC | CASSEVSEQFF | TRBV10-2 | - | - | TRBJ2-1
TGTGCCTGCACATCCTGGGGACTAATAGCCAAAAACATTCAGTACTTC | CACTSWGLIAKNIQYF | TRBV12-3/TRBV12-4 | - | TRBD2 | TRBJ2-4
TGTGCCAGCAGCCCTGGGACAGGGCTTAACTATGGCTACACCTTC | CASSPGTGLNYGYTF | TRBV7-2 | many | TRBD1 | TRBJ1-2
TGCAGCGTTGGTATAGGTACTGCCTACGAGCAGTACTTC | CSVGIGTAYEQYF | TRBV29-1 | - | - | TRBJ2-7
TGTGCCAGCAGTTTATCCCGGAGTCAGCCCCAGCATTTT | CASSLSRSQPQHF | TRBV12-3/TRBV12-4 | few | - | TRBJ1-5
TGCAGCGTTGAGGGACAGGGGGCGCGGTATGGCTACACCTTC | CSVEGQGARYGYTF | TRBV29-1 | once | TRBD1 | TRBJ1-2
TGTGCCAGCAGCCCGCAGGGGGCGGAAGCTTTCTTT | CASSPQGAEAFF | TRBV7-9 | many | TRBD1 | TRBJ1-1
TGCAGTGCTAGAATGGAGGACCGAGAGACCCAGTACTTC | CSARMEDRETQYF | TRBV20-1 | - | - | TRBJ2-5
TGTGCCAGCAGCCCTTCCGGGGCTGCTGTACTAGCGGGGGATTTCATAGATACGCAGTATTTT | CASSPSGAAVLAGDFIDTQYF | TRBV6-1 | - | TRBD2 | TRBJ2-3
TGTGCCAGCAGGGTTCCTGCTTCCTACGAGCAGTACTTC | CASRVPASYEQYF | TRBV11-2 | - | - | TRBJ2-7
TGTGCCAGCAGCTTAGACGGGGCGGACACCGGGGAGCTGTTTTTT | CASSLDGADTGELFF | TRBV7-9 | - | - | TRBJ2-2
TGTGCTAGCGGACAGGGGCCATACAATGAGCAGTACTTC | CASGQGPYNEQYF | TRBV12-5 | once | TRBD1 | TRBJ2-4
TGTGCCAGCAGTTTAGGGGAGACGGATGGCTACACCTTC | CASSLGETDGYTF | TRBV12-3/TRBV12-4 | - | - | TRBJ1-2
TGTGCCAGCAGTACCCAGGGAGGGGGCGAAGATGAGCAGTTCTTC | CASSTQGGGEDEQFF | TRBV12-3/TRBV12-4 | few | - | TRBJ2-1
TGTGCCAGCAGTGAGTCGGACCCGAGCTCCTACAATGAGCAGTTCTTC | CASSESDPSSYNEQFF | TRBV2 | - | - | TRBJ2-1
TGTGCCAGCAGTTTCTCGCGGGAGATAGCCTACAATGAGCAGTTCTTC | CASSFSREIAYNEQFF | TRBV27 | - | TRBD2 | TRBJ2-1
TGTGCTACCAGCGGTCGGACGGGAGAGACCCAGTACTTC | CATSGRTGETQYF | TRBV15 | many | - | TRBJ2-5
TGTGCCAGCAGTTTACTAGCGGGAGATTATACGCAGTATTTT | CASSLLAGDYTQYF | TRBV12-3/TRBV12-4 | few | TRBD2 | TRBJ2-3
TGTGCCAGCAGTAGACTGATGTTCTACGAGCGGTACTTC | CASSRLMFYERYF | TRBV27 | - | - | TRBJ2-7
TGTGCCAGCAGCAAACCAACAGGGGGAGAGGAGACCCAGTACTTC | CASSKPTGGEETQYF | TRBV5-6 | many | TRBD1 | TRBJ2-5
TGTGCCATCAGTGATAGGACGGAAGAGCAGTACTTC | CAISDRTEEQYF | TRBV10-3 | - | - | TRBJ2-4
TGCGCCAGCAGCCAAGATAGGTTTCGGGAGGACTCCTACAATGAGCAGTTCTTC | CASSQDRFREDSYNEQFF | TRBV4-1 | - | TRBD2 | TRBJ2-1
TGTGCCAACAGCTTAGCCGGACTCCCCAAGGGTACCGGGGAGCGGTTTTTT | CANSLAGLPKGTGERFF | TRBV7-2 | - | - | TRBJ2-2
TGCGCCAGCAGCCAAGATTCCGGATCTGAGCAGTTCTTC | CASSQDSGSEQFF | TRBV4-3 | many | - | TRBJ2-1
TGTGCCAGCAGCGCCCGGACCGAGGGGACCCAGTACTTC | CASSARTEGTQYF | TRBV7-2 | - | - | TRBJ2-5
TGTGCCAGCCGAGGGGGAGTGGGGGAGACCCAGTACTTC | CASRGGVGETQYF | TRBV12-3/TRBV12-4 | - | - | TRBJ2-5
TGTGCCAGCAGTTACTCGCTCCCGGCAGATACGCAGTATTTT | CASSYSLPADTQYF | TRBV6-5 | few | - | TRBJ2-3